This T cell receptor beta chain was retrieved from a study of OX40 agonist ivuxolimab in advanced cancers. Overall study context: At under 85% male, the cohort had a mean age of around 56 years, ranging from 23 to 79.

Using immunoSEQ multiplex PCR, the repertoire was profiled, and TCRdb retains in-frame clones only, with some absent. The sample includes around 50,000 clones, approximately 85% of them seen just once. This CDR3 is 12 amino acids long. Germline loops: CDR1 SNHLY, CDR2 FYNNEI. This clone was recorded a few times. Germline is not matched at one junction end, which may reflect a read error. The sample was CD4+ or CD8+ T cells sorted from blood, taken in a trial of the OX40 agonist ivuxolimab. J is TRBJ1-1 and V is TRBV2; D gene uncertain. The sequence was obtained from an adult with an advanced solid tumor such as melanoma, head and neck, liver or kidney cancer. CDR3 sequence reads: CASSFWETSGIF. CDR3 coding DNA: TGTGCCAGCAGTTTTTGGGAAACCTCCGGGATCTTT. The whole variable domain, remainder taken from reference TRBV2 and TRBJ1-1, is EPEVTQTPSHQVTQMGQEVILRCVPISNHLYFYWYRQILGQKVEFLVSFYNNEISEKSEIFDDQFSVERPDGSNFTLKIRSTKLEDSAMYFCASSFWETSGIFGQGTRLTVV.